The source of this TCR beta chain is a study of blood T cell repertoires in COVID-19. Study background: Material from acute and convalescent COVID-19 was sourced from the United States, Italy and Spain. Nucleic acid was either cDNA or gDNA, and it came from T cells, B-cell-depleted T cells, or PBMCs.

The J segment lost 0 bases and the V segment lost 7 bases, leaving 3 bases of the junction unmatched. The CDR3 contains 13 residues. Germline values: CDR1 SGHRS, CDR2 YFSETQ. A few counts support this clone. The authors' processing: The assay estimated nucleated cells by amplifying reference gene primers. The data were produced by immunoSEQ multiplex PCR, yet TCRdb's version contains in-frame clones alone and is incomplete. The V and J calls and the clone size are those of that table, but D and trimming were determined from the DNA. The sample carries over 70,000 clones, around 85% recorded once. This receptor was obtained from a man older than 75 with acute or convalescent COVID-19. The chain joins TRBV5-1 to TRBJ1-2; 7 bases are a match to TRBD1. The sample consisted of peripheral blood. CDR3 bases: TGCGCCAGCCGGGACAGCACTAACTATGGCTACACCTTC. This sequence encodes CASRDSTNYGYTF.